The rows below give T cell receptor beta chains drawn from one sample of a study of blood T cell repertoires in COVID-19. The table came from immunoSEQ multiplex PCR; TCRdb's copy has only in-frame clones and leaves some out. This sample has more than 85,000 clones; approximately 70% occur once, and the top ten carry over 6%. Sample: peripheral blood. The receptors here all came from a woman aged 60-70 years with acute or convalescent COVID-19. CDR3s include the opening cysteine and the closing phenylalanine or tryptophan. A D gene is named only where the DNA matches it firmly. Rows may omit the clone size; those that give it use once, few, many or a size class.

J | size | V | D | DNA | CDR3
TRBJ2-7 | NA | TRBV7-2 | NA | TGTGCCAGCAGCTTAGCGGGAGGTCAGGTCTACGAGCAGTACTTC | CASSLAGGQVYEQYF
TRBJ1-5 | once | TRBV18 | NA | TGTGCCAGCTCACCAGGACTGGGCAGAAATCAGCCCCAGCATTTT | CASSPGLGRNQPQHF
TRBJ2-2 | few | TRBV5-1 | NA | TGCGCCAGCAGCTTGACCGGAGCCGGGGAGCTGTTTTTT | CASSLTGAGELFF
TRBJ2-6 | NA | TRBV2 | TRBD1 | TGTGCCAGCAGTGCCAGACAGGGTTCCTACTCTGGGGCCAACGTCCTGACTTTC | CASSARQGSYSGANVLTF
TRBJ1-4 | few | TRBV5-1 | TRBD1 | TGCGCCAGCAGCTCCCCCGGGACAGGGGGTGAAAAACTGTTTTTT | CASSSPGTGGEKLFF
TRBJ1-6 | NA | TRBV7-3 | NA | TGTGCCAGCAGCCCAACCAGAAATTCACCCCTCCACTTT | CASSPTRNSPLHF
TRBJ1-3 | NA | TRBV7-9 | NA | TGTGCCAGCAGCTCGACAGTCTACTCTGGAAACACCATATATTTT | CASSSTVYSGNTIYF
TRBJ1-1 | NA | TRBV6-5 | NA | TGTGCCAGCAGACGCAACGGAGAAGGGGCTGAAGCTTTCTTT | CASRRNGEGAEAFF
TRBJ1-2 | once | TRBV14 | TRBD1 | TGTGCCAGCAGCCAAGGACAGGGGTATGGCTACACCTTC | CASSQGQGYGYTF
TRBJ2-7 | NA | TRBV2 | NA | TGTGCCAGCAGGTCCAGCTCCTACGAGCAGTACTTC | CASRSSSYEQYF
TRBJ2-3 | NA | TRBV7-2 | NA | TGTGCCAGCAGCCAGACAGGACAACGTGGGGATACGCAGTATTTT | CASSQTGQRGDTQYF
TRBJ2-3 | NA | TRBV7-2 | NA | TGTGCCAGCAGCTCACCCCCGGGACACTCTAGCACAGATACGCAGTATTTT | CASSSPPGHSSTDTQYF
TRBJ2-1 | NA | TRBV6-2/TRBV6-3 | NA | TGTGCCAGCAGCCCTCAGGGGCAGGGTTTAAAGGGTACGGGCAATGAGCAGTTCTTC | CASSPQGQGLKGTGNEQFF
TRBJ1-1 | NA | TRBV4-1 | NA | TGCGCCAGCAGCCAACCGAGCGGGGAAACCCGAAAAAACACTGAAGCTTTCTTT | CASSQPSGETRKNTEAFF
TRBJ1-2 | NA | TRBV15 | NA | TGTGCCACAAGAAACGAGGGAGTAAGAGGCTACACCTTC | CATRNEGVRGYTF
TRBJ2-7 | NA | TRBV27 | NA | TGTGCCAGCAGTTGGAGGGACGAGCAGTACTTC | CASSWRDEQYF
TRBJ1-1 | once | TRBV28 | NA | TGTGCCAGCACGAAACACCAGAACACTGAAGCTTTCTTT | CASTKHQNTEAFF
TRBJ1-4 | few | TRBV5-1 | NA | TGCGCCAGCAGCTTGGACGGGAGATCGGATGAAAAACTGTTTTTT | CASSLDGRSDEKLFF
TRBJ1-2 | once | TRBV7-2 | TRBD1 | TGTGCCAGCAGCTTACAGGGGGCTAACTATGGCTACACCTTC | CASSLQGANYGYTF
TRBJ1-2 | NA | TRBV4-2 | TRBD1 | TGTGCCAGCAGCCTCGTGGCGGCCAGGACAGGAGGGGGCTACACCTTC | CASSLVAARTGGGYTF
TRBJ1-2 | NA | TRBV7-2 | NA | TGTGCCAGCAGCTCCTCACCGACAGCTAACTATGGCTACACCTTC | CASSSSPTANYGYTF
TRBJ1-2 | NA | TRBV28 | NA | TGTGCCATAGACCTTGGCAGGGGAAACTATGGCTACACCTTC | CAIDLGRGNYGYTF
TRBJ1-4 | NA | TRBV28 | TRBD1 | TGTGCCAGCAGTTTTGGGGACAGGGGGCGAGAAAAACTGTTTTTT | CASSFGDRGREKLFF
TRBJ1-1 | few | TRBV18 | NA | TGTGCCAGCTCACCACCCAACAGGGCGACGACTGAAGCTTTCTTT | CASSPPNRATTEAFF
TRBJ1-1 | once | TRBV7-3 | NA | TGTGCCAGCAGCTTACAGGGCCTGAACACTGAAGCTTTCTTT | CASSLQGLNTEAFF
TRBJ1-4 | NA | TRBV5-4 | TRBD1 | TGTGCCAGCAGCTTGGGCGGGACAGGAAGGGAAAAACTGTTTTTT | CASSLGGTGREKLFF
TRBJ1-5 | NA | TRBV19 | NA | TGTGCCAGTAGTACCCCAGGGGTAGCCAATCAGCCCCAGCATTTT | CASSTPGVANQPQHF
TRBJ2-3 | NA | TRBV2 | NA | TGTGCCAGTACCGGGGGGCTTAGCACAGATACGCAGTATTTT | CASTGGLSTDTQYF
TRBJ1-4 | few | TRBV27 | NA | TGTGCCAGCACCCCGGTTGGGGCGTCTAATGAAAAACTGTTTTTT | CASTPVGASNEKLFF
TRBJ2-7 | NA | TRBV5-1 | NA | TGCGCCAGCAGCTTGGCCGTTAACGGTCCCTACGAGCAGTACTTC | CASSLAVNGPYEQYF
TRBJ2-1 | NA | TRBV4-3 | TRBD2 | TGCGCCAGCAGCCGCCAGACTAGCGGGGGAACCTACAATGAGCAGTTCTTC | CASSRQTSGGTYNEQFF
TRBJ2-5 | NA | TRBV23-1 | NA | TGCGCCAGCCGACCCAGGGAGACCCAGTACTTC | CASRPRETQYF
TRBJ1-1 | NA | TRBV28 | NA | TGTGCCAGCAGTGGTACACCAAACACTGAAGCTTTCTTT | CASSGTPNTEAFF
TRBJ1-1 | once | TRBV7-9 | NA | TGTGCCAGCAACATCGGGGGGGACACTGAAGCTTTCTTT | CASNIGGDTEAFF
TRBJ1-1 | NA | TRBV7-9 | NA | TGTGCCAGCAGCTTAGCGATGAGGGCTAGAGCTTTCTTT | CASSLAMRARAFF
TRBJ1-6 | NA | TRBV27 | NA | TGTGCCAGCAGTTTAAGGGGTTCTTTAAATAATTCACCCCTCCACTTT | CASSLRGSLNNSPLHF
TRBJ1-3 | NA | TRBV6-5 | NA | TGTGCCAGCTCTCAGGGAAACACCATATATTTT | CASSQGNTIYF
TRBJ2-3 | few | TRBV24-1 | NA | TGTGCCACCACGGGCGGGATATACACAGATACGCAGTATTTT | CATTGGIYTDTQYF
TRBJ1-5 | NA | TRBV5-5 | TRBD1 | TGTGCCAGCAGCGGGACAGGCAATCAGCCCCAGCATTTT | CASSGTGNQPQHF
TRBJ1-2 | once | TRBV12-3/TRBV12-4 | NA | TGTGCCAGCAGGGGGACTCACGGCTACACCTTC | CASRGTHGYTF
TRBJ1-6 | NA | TRBV19 | NA | TGTGCCACTCGAGGCGGGCAGGGGAACCTACCCGCAAACTCCTATAATTCACCCCTCCACTTT | CATRGGQGNLPANSYNSPLHF
TRBJ1-5 | few | TRBV7-2 | TRBD1 | TGTGCCAGCAGCCACGGACAGGGGGGTCAGCCCCAGCATTTT | CASSHGQGGQPQHF
TRBJ1-1 | NA | TRBV7-2 | TRBD1 | TGTGCCAGCAGCTGGGGGACAGGGCCGGGGGAAACTGAAGCTTTCTTT | CASSWGTGPGETEAFF
TRBJ1-5 | NA | TRBV5-5 | NA | TGTGCCAGCAGCTTGCTGGCAGAATATCAGCCCCAGCATTTT | CASSLLAEYQPQHF
TRBJ1-4 | once | TRBV6-1 | TRBD1 | TGTGCCAGCAGTGATGGAGGAAGGGGGCGCCTCGTCGGCTATGAAAAACTGTTTTTT | CASSDGGRGRLVGYEKLFF
TRBJ1-5 | NA | TRBV2 | TRBD1 | TGTGCCAGCAGGGGACAGGGGTACAATCAGCCCCAGCATTTT | CASRGQGYNQPQHF
TRBJ2-7 | NA | TRBV28 | NA | TGTGCCAGCACAGTTTACGGTCAGGGGAACGACGAGCAGTACTTC | CASTVYGQGNDEQYF
TRBJ1-1 | NA | TRBV5-5 | NA | TGTGCCAGCAGCTTGGTGACAGGAGTGAACACTGAAGCTTTCTTT | CASSLVTGVNTEAFF
TRBJ1-2 | NA | TRBV18 | TRBD1 | TGTGCCAGCTCACAAGGACCCCTGAGCAGGGGGGATGGCTACACCTTC | CASSQGPLSRGDGYTF
TRBJ2-7 | NA | TRBV9 | NA | TGTGCCAGCAGCTCCAGCTGGGGTGGGGCTCACGAGCAGTACTTC | CASSSSWGGAHEQYF
TRBJ1-6 | NA | TRBV3-1/TRBV3-2 | NA | TGTGCCAGCAGCCAAGAGGGGGCAGCTAATTCACCCCTCCACTTT | CASSQEGAANSPLHF
TRBJ1-6 | NA | TRBV4-2 | NA | TGTGCCAGCAGCCAAGGTGGAACAGTCAGATCACCCCTCCACTTT | CASSQGGTVRSPLHF
TRBJ2-1 | NA | TRBV3-1/TRBV3-2 | NA | TGTGCCAGCAGCCAAGAGTGGAGGGTTGGTGAGCAGTTCTTC | CASSQEWRVGEQFF
TRBJ1-1 | NA | TRBV6-5 | NA | TGTGCCAGCAGCGTAAGGGGGGGGGAAACTGAAGCTTTCTTT | CASSVRGGETEAFF
TRBJ1-4 | few | TRBV5-1 | TRBD1 | TGCGCCAGCAGCCCCGGGACAGCAACTAATGAAAAACTGTTTTTT | CASSPGTATNEKLFF
TRBJ1-6 | once | TRBV7-2 | NA | TGTGCCAGCAGCTTGCGGCAGGGTCATAATTCACCCCTCCACTTT | CASSLRQGHNSPLHF
TRBJ2-2 | NA | TRBV18 | TRBD1 | TGTGCCAGCTCACCATATGGCGTAGGGACAGGCGGGGAGCTGTTTTTT | CASSPYGVGTGGELFF
TRBJ1-1 | NA | TRBV6-2/TRBV6-3 | TRBD1 | TGTGCCAGCAGTTCCCCAGGGGGCACATGGTCTGAAGCTTTCTTT | CASSSPGGTWSEAFF
TRBJ1-1 | NA | TRBV19 | TRBD1 | TGTGCCAGTAGTATTGGGACAGAAACCCCTTACACTGAAGCTTTCTTT | CASSIGTETPYTEAFF
TRBJ2-7 | NA | TRBV29-1 | TRBD2 | TGCAGCGCGACCACTAGCGGGGCTTTCTACGAGCAGTACTTC | CSATTSGAFYEQYF